This TCR beta chain was captured in a study of metastatic and nonmetastatic thyroid tumors. Background on the study: Repertoires from blood and tumor or nodule tissue of malignant and benign thyroid patients were compared.

TCRdb called clones again from the PCR reads with MiXCR. The sample carries 16,000 or so clones, over 20% recorded once. Whole-study results and caveats: Relative to benign nodules, malignant thyroid tumors were reportedly characterized by significantly elevated TCR beta diversity in blood and tumor.

Prior to thyroid surgery, none of the patients had received any treatment. The table lists this clone with many counts. Antigen specificity is unknown. The receptor was isolated from a female donor with papillary thyroid cancer or a benign thyroid nodule (not recorded which). Some clones in this sample may be carry-over from other donors' samples. Specimen: tumor tissue.

This CDR3 reads CASSPGQGPATDTQYF. In nucleotides, the CDR3 is TGTGCCAGCTCACCAGGACAGGGGCCAGCCACAGATACGCAGTATTTT. The chain has TRBV18 and TRBJ2-3, with 9 bases fitting TRBD1. CDR1 is KGHSH, CDR2 LQKENI, per germline. V was clipped by 2 bases and J by 2 bases; unmatched bases: 5. The CDR3 spans 16 residues.